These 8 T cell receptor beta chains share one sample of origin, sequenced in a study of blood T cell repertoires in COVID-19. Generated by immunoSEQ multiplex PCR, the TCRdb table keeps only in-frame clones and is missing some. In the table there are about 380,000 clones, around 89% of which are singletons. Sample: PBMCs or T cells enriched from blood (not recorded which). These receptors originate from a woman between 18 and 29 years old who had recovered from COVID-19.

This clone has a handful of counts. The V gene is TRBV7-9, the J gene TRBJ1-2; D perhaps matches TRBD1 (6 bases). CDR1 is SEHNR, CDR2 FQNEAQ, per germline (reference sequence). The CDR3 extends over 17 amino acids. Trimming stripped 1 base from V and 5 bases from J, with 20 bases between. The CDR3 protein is CASSLGLTGSEGYGYTF. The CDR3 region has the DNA TGTGCCAGCAGCTTAGGGCTAACAGGGTCGGAAGGGTATGGCTACACCTTC.

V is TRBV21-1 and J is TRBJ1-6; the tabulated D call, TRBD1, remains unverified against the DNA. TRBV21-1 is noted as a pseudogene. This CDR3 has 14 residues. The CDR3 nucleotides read TGTGCCAGCACCACAGGGAAAGGTAATTCACCCCTCCACTTT. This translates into CASTTGKGNSPLHF.

The CDR3 nucleotides are TGTGCCAGCAGCCAAGATCGATTAGCGGGGACCCGGGAGACCCAGTACTTC. Protein product: CASSQDRLAGTRETQYF. The V gene is TRBV4-2, the J gene TRBJ2-5; 8 nucleotides match TRBD2. The germline V gene encodes CDR1 LGHNA and CDR2 YNFKEQ. This CDR3 region has 17 residues. The ends lost 0 bases at V and 5 bases at J; junction bases unmatched: 11.

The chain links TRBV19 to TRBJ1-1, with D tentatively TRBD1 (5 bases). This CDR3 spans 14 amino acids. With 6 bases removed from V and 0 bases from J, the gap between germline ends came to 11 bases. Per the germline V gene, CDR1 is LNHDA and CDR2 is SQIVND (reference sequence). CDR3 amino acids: CASSPDKLNTEAFF. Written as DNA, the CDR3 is TGTGCCAGTAGCCCGGACAAACTGAACACTGAAGCTTTCTTT.

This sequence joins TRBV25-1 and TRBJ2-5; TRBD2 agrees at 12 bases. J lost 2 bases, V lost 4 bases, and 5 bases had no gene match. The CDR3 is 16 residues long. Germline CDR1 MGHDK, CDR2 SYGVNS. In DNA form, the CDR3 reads TGTGCCAGCAGTGGGCTAGCGGGGGGGAAACAAGAGACCCAGTACTTC. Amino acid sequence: CASSGLAGGKQETQYF.

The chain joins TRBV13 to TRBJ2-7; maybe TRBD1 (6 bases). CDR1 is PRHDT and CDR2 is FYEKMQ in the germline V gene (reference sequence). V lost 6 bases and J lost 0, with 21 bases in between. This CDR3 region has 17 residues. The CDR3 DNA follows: TGTGCCAGCAGTTTGGACAGAGGGAGACTTAGCTCCTACGAGCAGTACTTC. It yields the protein CASSLDRGRLSSYEQYF.

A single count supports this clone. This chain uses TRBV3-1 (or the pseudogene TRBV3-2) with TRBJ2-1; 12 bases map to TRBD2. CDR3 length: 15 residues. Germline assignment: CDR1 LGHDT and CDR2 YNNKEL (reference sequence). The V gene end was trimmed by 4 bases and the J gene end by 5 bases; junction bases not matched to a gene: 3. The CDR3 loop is CASSPRTSGNNEQFF. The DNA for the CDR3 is TGTGCCAGCAGCCCTAGGACTAGCGGGAACAATGAGCAGTTCTTC.

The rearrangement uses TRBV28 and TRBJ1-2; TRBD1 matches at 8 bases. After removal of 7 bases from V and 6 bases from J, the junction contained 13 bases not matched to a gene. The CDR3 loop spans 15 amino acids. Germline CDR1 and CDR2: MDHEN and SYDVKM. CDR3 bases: TGTGCCAGCATTCCCCTCAGACAGGGGCTCCATGGCTACACCTTC. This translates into CASIPLRQGLHGYTF.